This is a list of T cell receptor beta chains from one sample in a study of regulatory T cells in long-lasting Graves disease. In TCRdb, the multiplex PCR reads were re-called with MiXCR into one record per CDR3 protein. The sample includes 400,000 or so distinct CDR3 sequences, around 21% of them seen just once. The specimen was peripheral blood mononuclear cells (PBMCs), collected when the disease was refractory, from a patient treated with antithyroid drugs. These receptors were collected from a female donor with Graves disease. Each CDR3 is given with its conserved first and last residue.

j_gene,v_gene,CDR3aa
TRBJ1-1,TRBV18,CASSPGAENTEAFF
TRBJ2-7,TRBV7-9,CASIPRADRGPSYEQYF
TRBJ2-5,TRBV28,CASSLFNPGIQETQYF
TRBJ2-7,TRBV6-1,CASSQLAGELLAEQYF
TRBJ1-1,TRBV19,CASSITGTGPLRNTEAFF
TRBJ2-7,TRBV28,CASSLSRGRDTFSYEQYF
TRBJ2-7,TRBV27,CASSSSPGTNYEQYF
TRBJ1-1,TRBV27,CASSPSQDLNTEAFF
TRBJ1-5,TRBV20-1,CSARGGAESNQPQHF
TRBJ1-3,TRBV6-1,CASTDGGISGNTIYF
TRBJ2-7,TRBV29-1,CSVGNKPGQGIYEQYF
TRBJ2-1,TRBV2,CASSDRRTSASSYNEQFF
TRBJ2-7,TRBV2,CASSEGGGQHTYEQYF
TRBJ2-7,TRBV15,CATSRDLRNEQYF
TRBJ2-7,TRBV11-2,CASSPRPSEQYF
TRBJ1-4,TRBV4-1,CASSQGWTGLSGTNEKLFF
TRBJ2-2,TRBV9,CASRGSLNTGELFF
TRBJ1-1,TRBV30,CAWSVLPGMNTEAFF
TRBJ2-3,TRBV6-5,CASSYGRGGSTDTQYF
-,TRBV6-5,CASSYGTGGDAQETQYF
TRBJ2-7,TRBV7-2,CASIPAGSYEQYF
TRBJ2-7,TRBV20-1,CSARRTGGLEQYF
TRBJ1-2,TRBV27,CASSLSGGSYGYTF
TRBJ2-5,TRBV19,CASSSRGQWYQETQYF
TRBJ1-4,TRBV5-4,CASSAGQGGNEKLFF
TRBJ2-7,TRBV27,CASSPQGQAWEQYF
TRBJ2-6,TRBV9,CASSVGQGASGANVLTF
TRBJ2-5,TRBV7-9,CASSPVRGFQETQYF
TRBJ2-7,TRBV4-3,CASSQGTGTRAYEQYF
TRBJ2-7,TRBV7-2,CASSLMVVFGDEQYF
TRBJ1-4,TRBV11-2,CASSFGGPSHEKLFF
TRBJ2-5,TRBV28,CASSGGRGRETQYF
TRBJ1-4,TRBV9,CASSPSPDRAEKLFF
TRBJ1-1,TRBV12-3/TRBV12-4,CASSQNLPGHMTQNTEAFF
TRBJ2-6,TRBV20-1,CSARDRGSGANVLTF
TRBJ2-1,TRBV19,CASSPPGQGAHGEQFF
TRBJ1-2,TRBV10-1,CASSESRTGGNGYTF
TRBJ1-1,TRBV29-1,CSVEDLGFEAFF
TRBJ2-5,TRBV6-1,CASSTSWGARQETQYF
TRBJ2-7,TRBV12-3/TRBV12-4,CASSSFGGGEQYF
TRBJ1-4,TRBV3-1,CAASSTNEKLFF
TRBJ2-7,TRBV6-1,CASNWGPLGEQYF
TRBJ1-1,TRBV30,CAWSASANTEAFF
TRBJ2-5,TRBV24-1,CATSVRASGQETQYF
TRBJ1-4,TRBV12-3/TRBV12-4,CASRRLNQAEKLFF
TRBJ2-5,TRBV27,CASSSLWKQETQYF
TRBJ2-5,TRBV28,CASSRTSGREETQYF
TRBJ2-5,TRBV7-3,CASSLLAGGSETQYF